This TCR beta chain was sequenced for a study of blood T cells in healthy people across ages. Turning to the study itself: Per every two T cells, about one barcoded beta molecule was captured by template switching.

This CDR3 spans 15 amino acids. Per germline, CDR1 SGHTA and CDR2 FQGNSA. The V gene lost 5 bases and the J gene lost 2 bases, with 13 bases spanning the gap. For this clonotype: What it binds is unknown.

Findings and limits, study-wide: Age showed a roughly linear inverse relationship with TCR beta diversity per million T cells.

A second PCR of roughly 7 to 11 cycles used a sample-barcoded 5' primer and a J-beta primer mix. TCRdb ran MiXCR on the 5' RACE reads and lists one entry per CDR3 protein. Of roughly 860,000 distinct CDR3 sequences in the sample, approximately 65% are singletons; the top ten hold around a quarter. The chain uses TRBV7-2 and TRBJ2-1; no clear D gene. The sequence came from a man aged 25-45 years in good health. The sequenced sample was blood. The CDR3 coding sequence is TGTGCCAGCAGCCCCGTGTGGAATACCTACAATGAGCAGTTCTTC. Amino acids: CASSPVWNTYNEQFF.